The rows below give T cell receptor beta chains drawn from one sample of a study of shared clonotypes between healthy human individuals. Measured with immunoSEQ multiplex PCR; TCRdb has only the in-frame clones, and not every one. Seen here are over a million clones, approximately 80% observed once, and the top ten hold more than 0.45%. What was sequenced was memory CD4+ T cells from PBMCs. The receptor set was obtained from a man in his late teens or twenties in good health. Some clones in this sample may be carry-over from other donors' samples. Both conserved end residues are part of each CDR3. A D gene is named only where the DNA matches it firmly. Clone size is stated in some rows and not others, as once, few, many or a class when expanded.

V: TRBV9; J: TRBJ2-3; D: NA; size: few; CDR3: CASSVGIENTQYF; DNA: TGTGCCAGCAGCGTAGGGATTGAAAATACGCAGTATTTT
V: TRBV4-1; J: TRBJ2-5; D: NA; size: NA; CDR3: CASSQGTASEQETQYF; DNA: TGCGCCAGCAGCCAGGGCACCGCTAGCGAACAAGAGACCCAGTACTTC
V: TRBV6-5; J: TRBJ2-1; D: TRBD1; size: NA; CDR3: CASRGTGINNEQFF; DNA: TGTGCCAGCAGGGGGACAGGGATAAACAATGAGCAGTTCTTC
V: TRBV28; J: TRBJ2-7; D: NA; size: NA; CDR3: CASSRPFYEQYF; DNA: TGTGCCAGCAGTCGCCCTTTCTACGAGCAGTACTTC
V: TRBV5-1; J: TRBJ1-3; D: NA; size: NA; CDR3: CASSLGQAGNTIYF; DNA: TGCGCCAGCAGCTTGGGGCAGGCTGGAAACACCATATATTTT
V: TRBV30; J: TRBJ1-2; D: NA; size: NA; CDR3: CAWSVNRDYGYTF; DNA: TGTGCCTGGAGTGTTAATCGAGACTATGGCTACACCTTC
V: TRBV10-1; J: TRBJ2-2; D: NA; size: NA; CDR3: CASSGQYGQNTGELFF; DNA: TGCGCCAGCAGTGGTCAATATGGACAGAACACCGGGGAGCTGTTTTTT
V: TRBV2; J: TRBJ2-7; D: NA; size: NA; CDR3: CASRVLGYEQYF; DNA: TGTGCCAGCAGAGTTTTGGGGTACGAGCAGTACTTC
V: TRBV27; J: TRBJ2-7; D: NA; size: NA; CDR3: CASRGGRQTYEQYF; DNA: TGTGCCAGCAGGGGTGGGCGCCAGACCTACGAGCAGTACTTC
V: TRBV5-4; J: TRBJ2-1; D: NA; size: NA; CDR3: CASRTTGEGHEQFF; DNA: TGTGCCAGCAGAACCACGGGAGAGGGGCATGAGCAGTTCTTC
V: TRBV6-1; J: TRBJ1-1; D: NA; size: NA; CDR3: CASSEARTLKNTEAFF; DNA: TGTGCCAGCAGTGAAGCCCGAACCCTTAAGAACACTGAAGCTTTCTTT